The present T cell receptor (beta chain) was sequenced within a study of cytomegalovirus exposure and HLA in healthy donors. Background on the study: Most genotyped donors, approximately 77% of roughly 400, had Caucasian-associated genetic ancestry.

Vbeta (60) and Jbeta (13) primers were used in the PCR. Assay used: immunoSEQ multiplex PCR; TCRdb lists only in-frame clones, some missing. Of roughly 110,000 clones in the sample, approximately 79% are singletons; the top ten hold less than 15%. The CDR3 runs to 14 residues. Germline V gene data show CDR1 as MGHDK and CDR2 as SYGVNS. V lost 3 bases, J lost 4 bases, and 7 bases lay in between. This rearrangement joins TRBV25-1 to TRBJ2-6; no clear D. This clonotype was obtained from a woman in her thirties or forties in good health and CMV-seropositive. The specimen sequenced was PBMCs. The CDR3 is CASSERLGANVLTF. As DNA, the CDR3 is TGTGCCAGCAGTGAGAGGTTAGGGGCCAACGTCCTGACTTTC.